This is a list of T cell receptor beta chains from one sample in a study of blood T cell repertoires in COVID-19. Method: immunoSEQ multiplex PCR; TCRdb's copy keeps in-frame clones and lacks some. Of about 320,000 clones in the sample, approximately 90% were seen once. The sequenced material came from PBMCs or T cells enriched from blood (not recorded which). All receptors come from a woman aged 25 to 39 who had been exposed to COVID-19. CDR3s include the opening cysteine and the closing phenylalanine or tryptophan. A D gene is named only where the DNA matches it firmly. Size is stated for part of the rows, as once, few or many counts, or as a class when the clone is expanded.

J | size | V | D | DNA | CDR3
TRBJ1-2 | . | TRBV6-5 | TRBD1 | TGTGCCAGCAGTCAGGGGGCAATCTGGGGCTACACCTTC | CASSQGAIWGYTF
TRBJ1-2 | . | TRBV29-1 | . | TGCAGCGTTGAAACAGGCGCGGGATATGGCTACACCTTC | CSVETGAGYGYTF
TRBJ1-3 | . | TRBV18 | . | TGTGCCAGCTCACCAGCAGGGAGAAACACCATATATTTT | CASSPAGRNTIYF
TRBJ2-2 | . | TRBV5-6 | TRBD2 | TGTGCCAGCAGCTTGGTGGGGACTAGTCTCTCCGCCGGGGAGCTGTTTTTT | CASSLVGTSLSAGELFF
TRBJ1-1 | . | TRBV6-5 | TRBD1 | TGTGCCACAGGGACAGGACCCATGAACACTGAAGCTTTCTTT | CATGTGPMNTEAFF
TRBJ1-5 | . | TRBV5-1 | . | TGCGCCAGCAGCTTGGCTCCGGGGGGTCGACAGCCCCAGCATTTT | CASSLAPGGRQPQHF
TRBJ1-2 | . | TRBV4-1 | . | TGCGCCAGCAGCCAAGTGGAGGAGGTGGATGGCTACACCTTC | CASSQVEEVDGYTF
TRBJ2-7 | . | TRBV5-5 | . | TGTGCCAGCAGCCATCCAGAAAATTGGTACGAGCAGTACTTC | CASSHPENWYEQYF
TRBJ1-5 | . | TRBV21-1 | . | TGTGCCAGCAGCAAGGTAGTATCGGTGTCGGGCAATCAGCCCCAGCATTTT | CASSKVVSVSGNQPQHF
TRBJ2-5 | . | TRBV2 | TRBD2 | TGTGCCAGCAGTGACCTAGCGGGGGAGACCCAGTACTTC | CASSDLAGETQYF
TRBJ2-5 | . | TRBV7-8 | TRBD2 | TGTGCCAGCAGCCGGACTAGCGGGGGGGCGAGTACAAAGACCCAGTACTTC | CASSRTSGGASTKTQYF
TRBJ2-3 | few | TRBV4-1 | TRBD2 | TGCGCCAGCAGCCATAGGGCTAGCGGGGGGGCTGGAGATACGCAGTATTTT | CASSHRASGGAGDTQYF
TRBJ2-1 | . | TRBV5-1 | TRBD2 | TGCGCCAGCAGCTTGGAGGCTAGCGGCTCCTACAATGAGCAGTTCTTC | CASSLEASGSYNEQFF
TRBJ2-7 | . | TRBV5-4 | . | TGTGCCAGCAGCAATCTTGTAGGGGGATACGAGCAGTACTTC | CASSNLVGGYEQYF
TRBJ1-2 | . | TRBV6-5 | TRBD1 | TGTGCCAGCAGTCAAAGGACAGGGTGGGGCTACACCTTC | CASSQRTGWGYTF
TRBJ2-2 | . | TRBV6-2/TRBV6-3 | TRBD1 | TGTGCCAGCAGCCACGGACAGGGAGTCGGGGAGCTGTTTTTT | CASSHGQGVGELFF
TRBJ2-2 | . | TRBV4-2 | TRBD2 | TGTGCCAGCAGCCAAGATCGGTCCGGGACTAGCGGAAACACCGGGGAGCTGTTTTTT | CASSQDRSGTSGNTGELFF
TRBJ2-5 | . | TRBV6-2/TRBV6-3 | . | TGTGCCAGCAGTTATCGGGGGATTACCCTAGAGACCCAGTACTTC | CASSYRGITLETQYF
TRBJ1-2 | many | TRBV11-2 | . | TGTGCCAGCAGCTACAGGGACTATGGCTACACCTTC | CASSYRDYGYTF
TRBJ2-7 | . | TRBV3-1/TRBV3-2 | TRBD2 | TGTGCCAGCAGCCAAGGCGGGGGAATCCTAGCTTACGAGCAGTACTTC | CASSQGGGILAYEQYF
TRBJ2-2 | . | TRBV9 | . | TGTGCCAGCAGCGCATGGATAAGAGGGGGCGGGGAGCTGTTTTTT | CASSAWIRGGGELFF
TRBJ1-4 | . | TRBV25-1 | . | TGTGCCAGCAGTGGACGTAGGGAGGATAATGAAAAACTGTTTTTT | CASSGRREDNEKLFF
TRBJ2-3 | . | TRBV30 | TRBD1 | TGTGCCTGGAGTCCCGCAGGGGGCCCCGCAGATACGCAGTATTTT | CAWSPAGGPADTQYF